These 21 T cell receptor beta chains share one sample of origin, sequenced in a study of CD8 T cells in Susac syndrome. RNA amounts of about 0.5 to 1 ug underwent reverse transcription with random hexamers. TCRdb re-called the immunoSEQ multiplex PCR reads with MiXCR, one entry per CDR3 protein. The table records some 77,000 distinct CDR3 sequences, 90% to 95% of them present only once. The sequenced material came from CD4+ T cells from PBMCs. These receptors all stem from a human donor with Susac syndrome.

This chain links TRBV24-1 with TRBJ2-3; D is undetermined. Germline loops: CDR1 KGHDR, CDR2 SFDVKD. The V gene lost 4 bases and the J gene lost 2 bases, with 3 bases spanning the gap. CDR3 length equals 12 residues. CDR3 protein: CATSDTTDTQYF. The CDR3 region has the DNA TGTGCCACCAGTGACACCACAGATACGCAGTATTTT.

The chain combines TRBV29-1 with TRBJ1-2; D gene uncertain. This CDR3 spans 13 amino acids. CDR1 SQVTM and CDR2 ANQGSEA come from the germline V gene. V lost 3 bases, J lost 7 bases, and 15 bases lay in between. CDR3 DNA sequence: TGCAGCGTTGACCAGGAAACCCTTCTTGGCTACACCTTC. The encoded protein is CSVDQETLLGYTF.

This rearrangement joins TRBV20-1 to TRBJ1-5; D not certain. V lost 6 bases to trimming and J lost 2 bases, with 14 bases between them. There are 14 residues in the CDR3. Germline loops: CDR1 DFQATT, CDR2 SNEGSKA (reference sequence). CDR3 nucleotide sequence: TGCAGTGCAGGCCCCGGGCGGGGCAATCAGCCCCAGCATTTT. Translation: CSAGPGRGNQPQHF.

The chain employs TRBV7-8 and TRBJ2-3, with TRBD2 matching 9 bases. The CDR3 length is 15 residues. Per germline, CDR1 SGHVS and CDR2 FQNEAQ. V shed 2 bases, J shed 4 bases, and the junction held 4 bases outside the gene matches. Here the CDR3 reads CASSLIAGAPDTQYF. CDR3 bases: TGTGCCAGCAGCTTAATAGCGGGAGCTCCAGATACGCAGTATTTT.

The chain employs TRBV25-1 and TRBJ2-1; D is perhaps TRBD2 (6 bases). Germline V CDR1 and CDR2: MGHDK, SYGVNS. The CDR3 contains 15 residues. The V end was cut by 8 bases, the J end by 7 bases, with 21 bases between. The CDR3 protein is CASQRTLPRGNEQFF. The CDR3 nucleotides read TGTGCCAGCCAGCGGACTCTGCCTCGGGGGAATGAGCAGTTCTTC.

A single count supports this clonotype. The rearrangement joins TRBV12-3 or TRBV12-4 to TRBJ1-5, with D possibly being TRBD1 (5 bases). CDR3 length: 13 amino acids. V was cut by 1 base and J by 7 bases, with 8 bases left in between. The CDR3 region has the DNA TGTGCCAGCAGTTTAGGGGGCGGCCAGCCCCAGCATTTT. Encoded protein: CASSLGGGQPQHF.

The gene calls are TRBV5-1 and TRBJ2-5; D may match TRBD1 or TRBD2 (5 bases each). This CDR3 region has 15 residues. CDR1 is SGHRS, CDR2 YFSETQ, per germline. V lost 3 bases, J lost 2 bases, and 14 bases lay in between. CDR3 region: CASSYRPGRQETQYF. The CDR3 bases are TGCGCCAGCAGCTACCGACCGGGACGGCAAGAGACCCAGTACTTC. Full variable domain (outside the CDR3, taken from reference TRBV5-1 and TRBJ2-5): KAGVTQTPRYLIKTRGQQVTLSCSPISGHRSVSWYQQTPGQGLQFLFEYFSETQRNKGNFPGRFSGRQFSNSRSEMNVSTLELGDSALYLCASSYRPGRQETQYFGPGTRLLVL.

The chain employs TRBV6-2 or TRBV6-3 and TRBJ2-1; the match to TRBD2 covers 12 bases. Trimming cost V 8 bases and J 7 bases; bases outside gene matches: 3. The V gene's germline CDR1 is MNHEY and CDR2 SVGEGT. This CDR3 region has 13 residues. CDR3 coding DNA: TGTGCCAGCCTAGCGGGAGGGGGGAATGAGCAGTTCTTC. The encoded protein is CASLAGGGNEQFF.

The chain joins TRBV30 to TRBJ1-5; D perhaps matches TRBD1 (5 bases). The CDR3 extends over 14 amino acids. V lost 3 bases to trimming and J lost 4 bases, with 13 bases between them. Germline CDR1 and CDR2: GTSNPN and SVGIG (reference sequence). The CDR3 here is CAWSRLTENQPQHF. The CDR3 nucleotides read TGTGCCTGGAGCCGCCTGACAGAAAATCAGCCCCAGCATTTT.

The chain is built from TRBV12-3 or TRBV12-4 and TRBJ1-6; D gene uncertain. The CDR3 consists of 12 residues. V was shortened by 8 bases and J by 8 bases, with 10 bases between the two germline ends. CDR3 DNA: TGTGCCAGCGCGAGAATGGATTCACCCCTCCACTTT. This codes for CASARMDSPLHF.

The gene calls are TRBV6-5 and TRBJ2-5, with 12 bases aligning to TRBD2. Germline loops: CDR1 MNHEY, CDR2 SVGAGI. The V and J ends lost 6 bases and 6 bases, in that order; junction bases with no gene match: 5. The length of the CDR3 is 14 residues. DNA for the CDR3: TGTGCCAGCAGGCCCACTAGCGGGGGGAAGACCCAGTACTTC. Amino acids: CASRPTSGGKTQYF.

V and J are TRBV12-3 or TRBV12-4 and TRBJ1-6, with 7 bases fitting TRBD1. The CDR3 extends over 15 amino acids. V was pared by 5 bases and J by 4 bases, with 5 bases of the junction left unmatched. The CDR3 sequence: CASSTRQGYNSPLHF. Written as DNA, the CDR3 is TGTGCCAGCAGTACGCGACAGGGATATAATTCACCCCTCCACTTT.

The CDR3 loop is CSVEELEQFF. The CDR3 coding sequence is TGCAGCGTTGAGGAGCTTGAGCAGTTCTTC. The chain is built from TRBV29-1 and TRBJ2-1, with D unresolved. CDR1 and CDR2 (germline): SQVTM, ANQGSEA. Deletions cut 3 bases from V and 9 bases from J, with 6 bases between. This CDR3 is built from 10 residues.

V usage is TRBV6-2 or TRBV6-3 and J usage is TRBJ2-5; D unclear. V was clipped by 5 bases and J by 9 bases, with 22 bases between them. The germline CDR1 and CDR2 sequences are MNHEY and SVGEGT. The CDR3 totals 15 residues. In DNA form, the CDR3 reads TGTGCCAGCAGTCCAAACTCTCGACTCCTTATCTCCCAGTACTTC. Translation gives CASSPNSRLLISQYF.

This chain joins TRBV20-1 and TRBJ2-1, with TRBD2 identical over 10 bases. This CDR3 has 15 amino acids. V lost 5 bases, J lost 7 bases, and 11 bases stayed unmatched. Germline CDR1 reads DFQATT; CDR2 reads SNEGSKA (reference sequence). The DNA for the CDR3 is TGCAGTGCTTCTGGCCGAGCGGGAGGGCGAAATGAGCAGTTCTTC. It yields the protein CSASGRAGGRNEQFF.

The chain carries TRBV30 and TRBJ2-1; 8 bases map to TRBD1. This CDR3 spans 14 amino acids. Germline V gene data show CDR1 as GTSNPN and CDR2 as SVGIG (reference sequence). V shed 3 bases, J shed 4 bases, and the junction held 5 bases outside the gene matches. Here the CDR3 reads CAWRETGEYNEQFF. The CDR3, as DNA: TGTGCCTGGAGAGAGACAGGGGAATACAATGAGCAGTTCTTC.

The chain links TRBV18 to TRBJ1-5, with a weak D call TRBD1 (5 bases). Germline CDR1 KGHSH, CDR2 LQKENI. Trimming took off 5 bases at V and 1 base at J, with 9 bases between the two ends. CDR3 length: 14 residues. CDR3 nucleotides: TGTGCCAGCTCAGGGGGGACGAGCAATCAGCCCCAGCATTTT. It encodes CASSGGTSNQPQHF.

V and J are TRBV2 and TRBJ1-3; D is unresolved. Germline V CDR1 and CDR2: SNHLY, FYNNEI. The CDR3 spans 13 residues. V was cut by 4 bases and J by 4 bases, with 8 bases left in between. This CDR3 is CASSAREGNTIYF. The CDR3 region has the DNA TGTGCCAGCAGTGCTCGAGAAGGAAACACCATATATTTT.

The genes are TRBV12-3 or TRBV12-4 and TRBJ2-5; 7 positions match TRBD1. The CDR3 length is 14 residues. The junction had 4 bases not matched to a gene; V was cut back by 5 bases and J by 1 base. The CDR3 sequence: CASSPGQVQETQYF. The CDR3 coding sequence is TGTGCCAGCAGTCCCGGACAGGTCCAAGAGACCCAGTACTTC.

In nucleotides, the CDR3 is TGTGCCAGCAGCGCTCGACTAGCGGGGGGTATCGGGGAGCTGTTTTTT. This sequence encodes CASSARLAGGIGELFF. V and J are TRBV9 and TRBJ2-2, with TRBD2 identical over 13 bases. Germline loops: CDR1 SGDLS, CDR2 YYNGEE. The CDR3 extends over 16 amino acids. Trimming took 3 bases from V and 7 from J; bases not matched to a gene: 6.

The gene calls are TRBV7-2 and TRBJ2-1; TRBD2 matches at 9 bases. V lost 2 bases and J lost 4; bases outside the gene matches: 6. The CDR3 totals 16 residues. Germline V CDR1 and CDR2: SGHTA, FQGNSA. The CDR3 DNA follows: TGTGCCAGCAGCTTACTAGCGGGACATTCTTACAATGAGCAGTTCTTC. It yields the protein CASSLLAGHSYNEQFF.